Sequencing of this T cell receptor beta chain was carried out in a study of CD8 T cells in ankylosing spondylitis. There are 12 residues in the CDR3. Germline CDR1 reads DFQATT; CDR2 reads SNEGSKA (reference sequence). V lost 3 bases to trimming and J lost 4 bases; unmatched junction nucleotides: 2. Study-wide findings and caveats: Disease-linked clones were CD8+ and relatively rare in peripheral blood. Reportedly, disease-linked clones are significantly enriched in ankylosing spondylitis patients' matched synovial fluid. Certain motif variants had earlier appeared in reactive arthritis synovial fluid and blood. Blood from ankylosing spondylitis patients appeared to carry a characteristic eight-variant TCR beta motif.

The table lists this clonotype with a few counts. Its target is unknown. Scientists made TCR beta libraries using quantitative 5'-RACE with molecular barcodes. TCRdb ran MiXCR on the 5' RACE reads and lists one entry per CDR3 protein. The table shows 700,000 or so distinct CDR3 sequences, with 15% to 20% occurring only once. This TCR came from a male donor with ankylosing spondylitis. The J gene is TRBJ1-2, the V gene TRBV20-1; 7 bases align to TRBD1. Sequenced sample: blood, either unsorted or a sorted T cell fraction (not recorded which). The CDR3 loop is CSARDRPYGYTF. Written as DNA, the CDR3 is TGCAGTGCTAGGGACAGGCCCTATGGCTACACCTTC.